Listed here are 3 T cell receptor beta chains from one sample, sequenced in a study of blood T cell repertoires in COVID-19. Clones were sequenced by immunoSEQ multiplex PCR, and TCRdb holds only the in-frame ones, with some missing. Of 400,000 to 550,000 clones listed, 80% to 90% are singletons. Sequencing input: peripheral blood. Receptors were obtained from a woman aged 25 to 39 with acute or convalescent COVID-19.

The V call is TRBV19, the J call TRBJ2-3; 10 bases agree with TRBD1. Germline lookup yields CDR1 LNHDA and CDR2 SQIVND (reference sequence). Trimming cost V 6 bases and J 6 bases; bases outside gene matches: 9. The CDR3 consists of 15 residues. The CDR3 is CASRMGTGEGDTQYF. The CDR3 DNA is TGTGCCAGTAGAATGGGGACAGGGGAAGGCGATACGCAGTATTTT.

The chain couples TRBV12-5 to TRBJ2-1; 13 nucleotides line up with TRBD2. The CDR3 length is 18 residues. The junction had 20 bases not matched to a gene; V was cut back by 4 bases and J by 14 bases. In germline, CDR1 is LGHNT, CDR2 FRNRAP. The CDR3, as DNA: TGTGCTAGTGGTTGGGAAACCGAAGGGACTAGCGGGGCCCTCGATAAGTTCTTC. Translated, it gives CASGWETEGTSGALDKFF. The full variable domain, in which reference TRBV12-5 and TRBJ2-1 provide the parts outside the CDR3, is DARVTQTPRHKVTEMGQEVTMRCQPILGHNTVFWYRQTMMQGLELLAYFRNRAPLDDSGMPKDRFSAEMPDATLATLKIQPSEPRDSAVYFCASGWETEGTSGALDKFFGPGTRLTVL.

The V call is TRBV28, the J call TRBJ1-2, with D possibly matching TRBD1 (5 bases). This CDR3 is 11 amino acids long. Germline lookup yields CDR1 MDHEN and CDR2 SYDVKM. The V gene lost 5 bases and the J gene lost 8 bases, with 9 bases spanning the gap. CDR3 sequence (DNA): TGTGCCAGCAGTCCCGGGGGGGGCTACACCTTC. Protein sequence: CASSPGGGYTF.